What follows is one TCR beta chain and its context. Its antigen is as yet unknown. These data originate in a study of CD8+ T cells in alopecia areata. Overall study context: Those treated were given oral tofacitinib at 5 to 10 mg twice daily. Patients remained on tofacitinib for 6 to 18 months and then went 6 months without it.

Study observations and caveats: Sequencing of scalp samples also captures resident alphabeta T cells of normal skin.

CDR3 length: 13 amino acids. Trimming shortened V by 1 base and J by 8 bases, and 12 bases separated the two germline ends. Germline V gives CDR1 GTSNPN, CDR2 SVGIG (reference sequence). Following RNA extraction, reverse transcription yielded cDNA that acted as the sequencing template. Sequencing was performed with immunoSEQ multiplex PCR; in TCRdb, only in-frame clones are kept and a portion is missing. This table holds around 140,000 clones, about 46% found once. The material sequenced was CD8+ T cells sorted from blood, taken at week 0. This clonotype was sampled from a human donor with alopecia areata. The chain is built from TRBV30 and TRBJ2-1; TRBD2 is a possible D gene (5 bases). This CDR3 is CAWSADSTDEQFF. In DNA, the CDR3 is TGTGCCTGGAGTGCGGACTCTACGGATGAGCAGTTCTTC.